Listed below are T cell receptor beta chains from one sample, sequenced in a study of blood T cell repertoires in COVID-19. Sequencing was performed with immunoSEQ multiplex PCR; in TCRdb, only in-frame clones are kept and a portion is missing. The sample contains about 180,000 clones, roughly 88% of which appear only once. The sample comprised peripheral blood. Receptors originate from a woman in her thirties with acute or convalescent COVID-19. Each CDR3 is given with its conserved first and last residue. The D gene is left open where the match is weak. Clone size is not always given. Where it is, it says once, few, many or a class for expanded clones.

V	J	size	D	DNA	CDR3
TRBV4-2	TRBJ1-1	few	TRBD1	TGTGCCAGCAGCCTAACAGGGACAGGCACTGAAGCTTTCTTT	CASSLTGTGTEAFF
TRBV7-9	TRBJ2-2	-	-	TGTGCAGTACCCCGGACTTCGAACACCGGGGAGCTGTTTTTT	CAVPRTSNTGELFF
TRBV30	TRBJ2-3	-	TRBD2	TGTGCCTGGACTAGCGGGAGCACAGATACGCAGTATTTT	CAWTSGSTDTQYF
TRBV6-6	TRBJ2-3	-	-	TGTGCCAGCAGCGCCAGAAGAGGCCCAGATACGCAGTATTTT	CASSARRGPDTQYF
TRBV6-1	TRBJ2-1	-	-	TGTGCCAGTAGGGAAGGCCTACTAGGAGTTAATGAGCAGTTCTTC	CASREGLLGVNEQFF
TRBV5-1	TRBJ2-7	-	TRBD2	TGCGCCAGCAGCTTGTATGGGACTAGTGTAAGCGAGCAGTACTTC	CASSLYGTSVSEQYF
TRBV6-6	TRBJ2-1	few	TRBD2	TGTGCCAGCAGTTTGGGTCTAGCGGGGAACAATGAGCAGTTCTTC	CASSLGLAGNNEQFF
TRBV2	TRBJ2-7	-	TRBD2	TGTGCCAGCAGTCTAGCGGGACCGACCTACGAGCAGTACTTC	CASSLAGPTYEQYF
TRBV30	TRBJ1-1	few	-	TGTGCCTGGAGTGTAGTGGTAGGAGTGAACACTGAAGCTTTCTTT	CAWSVVVGVNTEAFF
TRBV6-5	TRBJ1-2	-	TRBD1	TGTGCCAGCAGTAATGACAGGGCTGTTAACTATGGCTACACCTTC	CASSNDRAVNYGYTF
TRBV6-6	TRBJ2-6	few	-	TGTGCCAGCAGTTACCCCGCGCGGTCTGGGGCCAACGTCCTGACTTTC	CASSYPARSGANVLTF